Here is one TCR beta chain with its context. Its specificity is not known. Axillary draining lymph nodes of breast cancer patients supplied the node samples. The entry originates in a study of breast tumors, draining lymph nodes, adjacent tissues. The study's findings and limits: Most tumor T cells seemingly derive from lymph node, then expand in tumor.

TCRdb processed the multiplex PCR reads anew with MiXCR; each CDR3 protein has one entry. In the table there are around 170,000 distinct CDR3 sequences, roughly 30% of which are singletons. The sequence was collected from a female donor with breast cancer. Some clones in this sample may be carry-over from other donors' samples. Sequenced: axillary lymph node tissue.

The CDR3 nucleotides are TGTGCCAGCAGTTTTTGGAGCGGGCAAGCCAAAAACATTCAGTACTTC. Its translation is CASSFWSGQAKNIQYF. The V and J genes are TRBV27 and TRBJ2-4; tentative D call: TRBD2 (6 bases). CDR1 and CDR2 (germline): MNHEY, SMNVEV (reference sequence). This CDR3 has 16 residues. V was cut by 3 bases and J by 0 bases, with 12 bases left in between.